The entry below gives a single T cell receptor (beta chain) sequence along with its context. What it binds is not known. The data stem from a study of T cells expressing NK-cell markers. As for the study in general: Sequenced donors, eight in total, included seven who were HCMV-seropositive and one who was seronegative.

Findings and limits, study-wide: Dominant NKG2C+ clonotypes in six donors made up about 1.0-7.5% of CD8+ T cells. Expanded clones of NKG2C+ T cells had an unclear HCMV specificity. Leadership of the CD3+CD56-NKG2C+ fraction also belonged to these clonotypes in several donors.

TCRdb re-called the 5' RACE reads, yielding one record per CDR3 amino acid sequence without DNA. The sample has 550,000 to 600,000 distinct CDR3 sequences. Sequenced input: blood T cells: a sorted CD56 or NKG2C T cell subset, CD4+ or CD8+ T cells, or bulk PBMC T cells (not recorded which). The TCR sequence derives from a man between 18 and 35 years old in good health.

The CDR3: CATSGDRGTDTQYF. The chain recombines TRBV24-1 with TRBJ2-3; the D call of TRBD1 rests on TCRdb alone, since no DNA is present to check it. The CDR3 loop spans 14 amino acids. Per the germline V gene, CDR1 is KGHDR and CDR2 is SFDVKD.